This T cell receptor (beta chain) stems from a study of beta chain features in type 1 diabetes. About the research overall: Cell yields, age and gender were similar between patients and healthy donors.

This CDR3 has 13 amino acids. Trimming cost V 4 bases and J 3 bases, with 10 bases left between them. Germline loops: CDR1 SGDLS, CDR2 YYNGEE. Every bit of the isolated RNA underwent reverse transcription, so sequencing read expressed TCRB transcripts. Average reads for naive, central memory and regulatory T cell samples were 3.5 million to 4.5 million. The data were produced by immunoSEQ multiplex PCR, yet TCRdb's version contains in-frame clones alone and is incomplete. This table holds almost 350,000 clones, roughly 8% found once. Study results and limitations: Shortening of TCRB CDR3s, moderate but significant, appeared in all four CD4+ subsets of Type 1 diabetes patients.

In all sorted populations, purity surpassed 98%. This clone was seen more than once but under ten times. Its target is not known. The sequence derives from a woman aged 18-30 years in good health. Material: central memory CD4+ T cells from blood. The J gene is TRBJ2-5, the V gene TRBV9; no firm D call. CDR3 nucleotide sequence: TGTGCCAGCAGCCGGGCCCTAAAAGAGACCCAGTACTTC. As protein: CASSRALKETQYF.